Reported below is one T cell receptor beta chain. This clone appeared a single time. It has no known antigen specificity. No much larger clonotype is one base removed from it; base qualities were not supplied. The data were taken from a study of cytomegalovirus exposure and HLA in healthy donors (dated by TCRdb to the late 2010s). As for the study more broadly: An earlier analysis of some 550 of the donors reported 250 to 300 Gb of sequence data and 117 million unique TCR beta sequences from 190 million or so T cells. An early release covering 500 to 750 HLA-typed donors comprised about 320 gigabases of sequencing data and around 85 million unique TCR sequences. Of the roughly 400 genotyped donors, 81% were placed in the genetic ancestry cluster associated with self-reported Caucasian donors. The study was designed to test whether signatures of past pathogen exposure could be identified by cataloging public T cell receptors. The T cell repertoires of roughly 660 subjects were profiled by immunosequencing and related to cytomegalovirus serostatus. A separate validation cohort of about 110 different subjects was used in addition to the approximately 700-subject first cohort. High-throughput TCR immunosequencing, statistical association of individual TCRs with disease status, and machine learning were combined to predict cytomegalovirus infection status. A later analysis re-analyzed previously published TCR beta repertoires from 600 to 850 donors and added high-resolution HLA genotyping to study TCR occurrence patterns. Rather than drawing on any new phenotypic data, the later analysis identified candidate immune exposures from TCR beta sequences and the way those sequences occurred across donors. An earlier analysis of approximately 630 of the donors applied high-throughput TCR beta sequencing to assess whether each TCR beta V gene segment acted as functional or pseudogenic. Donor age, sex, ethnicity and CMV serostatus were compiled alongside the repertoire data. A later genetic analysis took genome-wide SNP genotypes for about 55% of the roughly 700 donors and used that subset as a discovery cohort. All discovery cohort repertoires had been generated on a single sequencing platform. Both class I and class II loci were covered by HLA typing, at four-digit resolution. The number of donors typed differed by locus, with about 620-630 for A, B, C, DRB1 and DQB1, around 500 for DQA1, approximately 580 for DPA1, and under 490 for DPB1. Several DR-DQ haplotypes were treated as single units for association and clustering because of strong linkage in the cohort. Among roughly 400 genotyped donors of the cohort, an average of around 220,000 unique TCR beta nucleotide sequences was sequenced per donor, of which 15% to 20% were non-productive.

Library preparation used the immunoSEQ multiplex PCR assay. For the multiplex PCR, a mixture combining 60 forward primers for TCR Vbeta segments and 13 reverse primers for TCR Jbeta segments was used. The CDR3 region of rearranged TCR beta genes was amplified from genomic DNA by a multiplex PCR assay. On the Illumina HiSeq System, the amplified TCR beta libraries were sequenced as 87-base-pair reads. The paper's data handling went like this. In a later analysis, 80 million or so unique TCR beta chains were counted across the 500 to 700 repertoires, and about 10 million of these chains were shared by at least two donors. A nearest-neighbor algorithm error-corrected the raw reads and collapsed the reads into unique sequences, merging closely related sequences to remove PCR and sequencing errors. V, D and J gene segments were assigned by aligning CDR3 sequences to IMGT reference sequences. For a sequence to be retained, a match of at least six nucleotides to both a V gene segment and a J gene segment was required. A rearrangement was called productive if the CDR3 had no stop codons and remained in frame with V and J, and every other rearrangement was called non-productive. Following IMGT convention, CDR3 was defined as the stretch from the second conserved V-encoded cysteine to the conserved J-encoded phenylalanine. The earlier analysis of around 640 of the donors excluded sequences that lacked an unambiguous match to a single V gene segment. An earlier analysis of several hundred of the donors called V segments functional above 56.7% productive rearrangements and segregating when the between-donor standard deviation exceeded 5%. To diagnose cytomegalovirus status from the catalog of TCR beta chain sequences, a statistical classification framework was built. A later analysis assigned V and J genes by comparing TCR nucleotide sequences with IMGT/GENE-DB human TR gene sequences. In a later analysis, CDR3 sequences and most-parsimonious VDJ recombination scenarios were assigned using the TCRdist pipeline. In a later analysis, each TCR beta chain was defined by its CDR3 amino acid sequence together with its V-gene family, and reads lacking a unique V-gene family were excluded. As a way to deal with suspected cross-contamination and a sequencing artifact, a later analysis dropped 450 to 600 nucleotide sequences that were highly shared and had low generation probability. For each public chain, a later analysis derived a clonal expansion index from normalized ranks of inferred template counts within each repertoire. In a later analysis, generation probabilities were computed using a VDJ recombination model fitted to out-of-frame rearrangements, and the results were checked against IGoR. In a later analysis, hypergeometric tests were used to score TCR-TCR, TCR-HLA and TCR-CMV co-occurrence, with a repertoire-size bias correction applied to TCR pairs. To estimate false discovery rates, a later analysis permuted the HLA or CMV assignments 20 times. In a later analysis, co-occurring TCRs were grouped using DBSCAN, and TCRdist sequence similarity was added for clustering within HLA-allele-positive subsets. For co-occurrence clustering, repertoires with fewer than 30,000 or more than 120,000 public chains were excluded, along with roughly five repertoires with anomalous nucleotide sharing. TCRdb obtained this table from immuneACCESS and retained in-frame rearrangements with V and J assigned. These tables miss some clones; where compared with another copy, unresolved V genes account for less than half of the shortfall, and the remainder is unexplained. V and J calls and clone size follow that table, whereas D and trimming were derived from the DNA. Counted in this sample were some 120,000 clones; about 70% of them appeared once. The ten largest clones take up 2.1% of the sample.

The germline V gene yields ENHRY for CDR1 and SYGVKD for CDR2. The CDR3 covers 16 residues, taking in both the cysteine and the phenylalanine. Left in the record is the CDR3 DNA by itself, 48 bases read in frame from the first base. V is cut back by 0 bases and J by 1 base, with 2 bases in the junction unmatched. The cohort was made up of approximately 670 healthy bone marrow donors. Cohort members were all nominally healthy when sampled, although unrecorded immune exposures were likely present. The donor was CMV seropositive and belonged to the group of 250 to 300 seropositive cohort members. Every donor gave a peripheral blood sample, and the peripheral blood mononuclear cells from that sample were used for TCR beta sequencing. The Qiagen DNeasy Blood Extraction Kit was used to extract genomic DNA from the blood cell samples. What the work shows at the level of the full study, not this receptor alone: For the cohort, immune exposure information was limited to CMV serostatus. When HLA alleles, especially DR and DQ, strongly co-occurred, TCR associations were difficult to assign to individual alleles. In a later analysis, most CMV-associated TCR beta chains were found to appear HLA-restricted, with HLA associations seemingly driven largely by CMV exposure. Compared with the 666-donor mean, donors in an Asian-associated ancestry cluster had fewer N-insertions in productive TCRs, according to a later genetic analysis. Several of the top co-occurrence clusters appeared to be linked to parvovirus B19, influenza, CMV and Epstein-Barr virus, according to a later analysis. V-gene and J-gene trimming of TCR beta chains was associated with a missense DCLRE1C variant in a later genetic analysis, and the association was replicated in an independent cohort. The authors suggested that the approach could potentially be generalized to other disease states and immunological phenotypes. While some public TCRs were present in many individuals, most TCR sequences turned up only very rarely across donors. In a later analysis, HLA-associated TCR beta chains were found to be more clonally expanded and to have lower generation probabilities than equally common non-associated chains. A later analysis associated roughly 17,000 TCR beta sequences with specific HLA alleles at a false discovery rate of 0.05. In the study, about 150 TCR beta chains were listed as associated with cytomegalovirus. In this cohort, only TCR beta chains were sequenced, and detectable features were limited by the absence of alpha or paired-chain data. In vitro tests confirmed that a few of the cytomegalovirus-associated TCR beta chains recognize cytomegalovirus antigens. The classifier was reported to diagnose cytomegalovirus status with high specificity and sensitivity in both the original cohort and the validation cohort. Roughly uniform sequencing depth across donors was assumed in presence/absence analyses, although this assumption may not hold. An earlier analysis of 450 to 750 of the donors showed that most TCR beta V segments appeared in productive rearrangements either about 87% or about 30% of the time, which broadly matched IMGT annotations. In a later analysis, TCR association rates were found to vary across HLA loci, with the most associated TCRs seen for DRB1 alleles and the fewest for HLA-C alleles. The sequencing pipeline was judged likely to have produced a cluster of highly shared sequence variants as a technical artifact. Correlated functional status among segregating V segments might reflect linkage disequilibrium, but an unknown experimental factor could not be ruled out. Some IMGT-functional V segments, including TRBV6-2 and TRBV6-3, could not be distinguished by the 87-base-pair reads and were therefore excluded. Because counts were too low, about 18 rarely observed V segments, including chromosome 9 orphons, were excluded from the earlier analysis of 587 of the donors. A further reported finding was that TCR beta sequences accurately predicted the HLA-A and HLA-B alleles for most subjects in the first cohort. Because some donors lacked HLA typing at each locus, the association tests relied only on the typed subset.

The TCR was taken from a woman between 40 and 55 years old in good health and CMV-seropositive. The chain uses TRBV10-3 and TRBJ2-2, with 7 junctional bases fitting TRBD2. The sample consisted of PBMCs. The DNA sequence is TGTGCCATCAGTGAGTCTCTAGCGGTGAACACCGGGGAGCTGTTTTTT. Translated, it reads CAISESLAVNTGELFF.